This T cell receptor (gamma chain) was documented in a study of gamma delta lymphoproliferative disorders and STAT genes listed by TCRdb under 2018. Study-wide context: Gamma-chain libraries were prepared from at least 50 ng of genomic DNA using the LymphoTrack Dx TCRG Assay. Within a larger immunophenotypic and STAT-mutation study, TCR gamma and delta CDR3 repertoires were profiled by deep sequencing in Tgammadelta lymphoproliferative disease patients and healthy controls. Delta-chain libraries followed the EuroClonality-NGS working group standard operating procedure, because no corresponding Invivoscribe delta assay was available. To confirm results, a couple of gamma-chain samples and all delta-chain samples were sequenced twice. The research as a whole found: Control T cells likely spanned varied maturation stages, while leukemic cells were skewed toward terminal effectors, potentially limiting patient-control comparisons. When whole repertoires were clustered, gamma repertoires from patients grouped apart from those of healthy controls, but delta repertoires did not separate between the groups. The authors noted that NGS specificity may be reduced at low frequencies, so the public or private nature of leukemic clones needs confirmation. Almost every major gamma and delta clonotype in patients was public, meaning shared with at least one healthy donor, and only a couple of gamma clonotypes were private to disease.

This clone is judged medium-sized (0.01 to 0.1%). Its antigen is unknown. No base quality information exists; no much larger clone differs at one position. In both library preparation methods, multiplex PCR was run with primers aimed at the conserved V and J regions of the TCR genes. Purified and pooled amplicons were sequenced on an Illumina MiSeq platform. The original pipeline was this. V(D)J alignment, clonotype assembly and translation were done with MiXCR, while functionality assessment and CDR3 repertoire analyses were done with VDJtools. CDR3 was defined per IMGT, and analyses were restricted to productive sequences using functional genes, excluding ORF genes and pseudogenes. A custom Python script searched for identical amino acid CDR3s of major clonotypes (frequency >=5%) across all patients and controls. A one-sided non-parametric Wilcoxon test was used to compare clonotype frequencies between patients and controls. TCRdb called clones anew from the public reads via CATT; matching DNA rows were later pooled. The V and J calls here are based on TCRdb, not the publication. The sample records 780 or so gamma-chain clones, 24% of which are singletons. 22% of the sample comes from the top ten.

From V the trimming removes 3 bases and from J it removes 12 bases, while the gene matches leave 2 bases of the junction unaccounted for. CDR1 and CDR2 are read off the germline V gene as EGSTGY and YDSYTSSV. Its CDR3 holds 9 amino acids, cysteine through phenylalanine. The only DNA kept is the CDR3, 27 bases in frame from the first base. TCR sequencing was performed on genomic DNA from peripheral blood mononuclear cells isolated from patients and controls. The control group consisted of roughly 23 healthy adult blood donors (median age 64 years; 12 males and around eleven females) who were matched to the patients for age and sex.

The sequence joins TRGV4 to TRGJ1 or TRGJ2. In the absence of a J gene in TCRdb, the DNA was matched to germline to assign it here. The sequence was collected from a human donor in good health. The sample consisted of blood. The CDR3 amino acid sequence is: CATWDMKLF. The sequenced DNA is TGTGCCACCTGGGATATGAAACTCTTT.